This passage covers 29 T cell receptor beta chains from one sample sequenced in a study of T cell repertoires in cytomegalovirus infection (dated by TCRdb to about 2019). The sequencing machine was an Illumina HiSeq 1500. The public sequencing data were trimmed at Q25 with fastp and processed into clonotypes with MiXCR by TCRdb, which kept only in-frame beta chains. Rows are combined by CDR3 protein, so each entry shows the most common genes and DNA. Here the sample has 200,000 or so distinct CDR3 sequences; about 30% occur a single time. The ten largest clonotypes hold 31% of the sample. Sequenced input: PBMCs. The receptors were gathered from a human donor in good health (CMV status not recorded). Some clones in this sample may be carry-over from other donors' samples.

The chain carries TRBV2 and TRBJ2-1; TRBD2 matches 12 bases. The CDR3 contains 18 residues. Germline lookup yields CDR1 SNHLY and CDR2 FYNNEI. After removal of 4 bases from V and 3 bases from J, the junction contained 10 bases not matched to a gene. The CDR3 bases are TGTGCCAGCAGTGTCACTTGGACTAGCGGGGATATCTACAATGAGCAGTTCTTC. It yields the protein CASSVTWTSGDIYNEQFF.

This clonotype was counted only a few times. This sequence joins TRBV5-4 and TRBJ1-1; possibly TRBD1 for D (5 bases). Germline CDR1 and CDR2: SGHNT and YYREEE (reference sequence). The V gene lost 0 bases and the J gene lost 10 bases, with 13 bases spanning the gap. The CDR3 covers 13 residues. The CDR3 spells CASSLETAGRAFF. DNA for the CDR3: TGTGCCAGCAGCTTGGAGACGGCAGGGAGAGCTTTCTTT.

The gene calls are TRBV15 and TRBJ2-1, with TRBD1 identical over 7 bases. In germline, CDR1 is LNHNV, CDR2 YYDKDF (reference sequence). The CDR3 is 15 residues long. Trimming cost V 6 bases and J 7 bases; bases outside gene matches: 12. This CDR3 reads CATSPRRAGGNEQFF. The CDR3 bases are TGTGCCACCAGTCCTAGGCGGGCAGGGGGAAATGAGCAGTTCTTC.

This clonotype was observed once. J is TRBJ1-2 and V is TRBV2, with D possibly being TRBD1 (5 bases). The CDR3 covers 14 residues. The germline gives CDR1 SNHLY, CDR2 FYNNEI. V was clipped by 7 bases and J by 3 bases, with 15 bases between them. CDR3 sequence: CASTRVGADYGYTF. The DNA for the CDR3 is TGTGCCAGCACTAGAGTCGGGGCGGACTATGGCTACACCTTC.

The table lists this clonotype with a few counts. The gene calls are TRBV6-5 and TRBJ1-4; D unresolved. Trimming shortened V by 0 bases and J by 8 bases, and 16 bases separated the two germline ends. Germline V gene sequence: CDR1 MNHEY, CDR2 SVGAGI. This CDR3 contains 16 residues. CDR3 sequence (DNA): TGTGCCAGCAGTTACTCGACACCGGCAGGAGGAGAAAAACTGTTTTTT. This sequence encodes CASSYSTPAGGEKLFF.

This clonotype was seen a few times. CDR3 DNA: TGCGCCAGCAGCCAAGATCTTCCCACAGATACGCAGTATTTT. This encodes CASSQDLPTDTQYF. This chain uses TRBV4-3 with TRBJ2-3; unclear D gene. The germline gives CDR1 LGHNA, CDR2 YSLEER. The CDR3 sequence is 14 residues long. V lost 0 bases to trimming and J lost 2 bases, with 6 bases between them.

The V gene is TRBV27, the J gene TRBJ1-6, with unresolved D. V lost 2 bases to trimming and J lost 2 bases, with 10 bases between them. The CDR3 sequence is 16 residues long. In germline, CDR1 is MNHEY, CDR2 SMNVEV (reference sequence). CDR3 nucleotides: TGTGCCAGCAGTTTAGGCAGACGTACCTATAATTCACCCCTCCACTTT. It is translated as CASSLGRRTYNSPLHF.

This clonotype occurred a few times. This chain joins TRBV5-1 and TRBJ2-1; a weak D match, TRBD1 (6 bases). The V end was cut by 4 bases, the J end by 2 bases, with 16 bases between. Germline V gene sequence: CDR1 SGHRS, CDR2 YFSETQ. This CDR3 contains 16 residues. CDR3 sequence (DNA): TGCGCCAGCAGCAAGACAGGTAGAGGCCCCTACAATGAGCAGTTCTTC. It yields the protein CASSKTGRGPYNEQFF.

The rearrangement joins TRBV6-2 or TRBV6-3 to TRBJ2-5, with 9 bases fitting TRBD1. Germline CDR1 and CDR2: MNHEY and SVGEGT. V dropped 5 bases and J dropped 5; count of bases not matched to a gene: 9. CDR3 length: 15 residues. CDR3 sequence reads: CASSPPGTGLETQYF. In DNA form, the CDR3 reads TGTGCCAGCAGTCCACCAGGGACAGGGCTGGAGACCCAGTACTTC.

As for this clonotype: At one end the junction does not follow the germline gene, possibly because of a read error. V gene TRBV20-1 combines with J gene TRBJ1-5; a weak D match, TRBD1 (6 bases). CDR1 is DFQATT and CDR2 is SNEGSKA in the germline V gene (reference sequence). This CDR3 contains 14 residues. In DNA, the CDR3 is TGCAGTGCTACCTTACAGGGTAGCGATCAGCCCCAGCATTTT. It yields the protein CSATLQGSDQPQHF.

This clonotype was picked up a small number of times. CDR3 amino acids: CASSPQDTQYF. CDR3 bases: TGTGCCAGCAGCCCGCAAGATACGCAGTATTTT. The chain employs TRBV7-9 and TRBJ2-3, with D unclear. Germline V lookup: CDR1 SEHNR, CDR2 FQNEAQ (reference sequence). Between the trimmed V and J ends, which lost 5 bases and 5 bases, there was a span of 5 bases. There are 11 residues in the CDR3.

This clonotype was seen at least ten times. The chain links TRBV29-1 to TRBJ1-2; D perhaps matches TRBD1 (5 bases). Germline lookup yields CDR1 SQVTM and CDR2 ANQGSEA. V was pared by 0 bases and J by 0 bases, with 11 bases between. The CDR3 consists of 15 residues. The CDR3: CSVEDWGSSNYGYTF. CDR3 coding DNA: TGCAGCGTTGAAGATTGGGGCTCCTCTAACTATGGCTACACCTTC.

There are a few counts of this clonotype. This chain links TRBV2 with TRBJ2-3; D unresolved. Germline V gene data show CDR1 as SNHLY and CDR2 as FYNNEI. The CDR3 covers 15 residues. Trimming left V 0 bases short and J 1 base short, with 8 bases between. The CDR3 here is CASSEAGSGTDTQYF. DNA for the CDR3: TGTGCCAGCAGTGAAGCGGGAAGCGGCACAGATACGCAGTATTTT.

This rearrangement joins TRBV28 to TRBJ2-6; D uncertain. Trimming took off 4 bases at V and 2 bases at J, with 9 bases between the two ends. This CDR3 spans 15 amino acids. Per germline, CDR1 MDHEN and CDR2 SYDVKM. The DNA for the CDR3 is TGTGCCAGCAGTTCTCCAGGACCTGGGGCCAACGTCCTGACTTTC. Its protein product is CASSSPGPGANVLTF. Together with reference TRBV28 and TRBJ2-6, the CDR3 gives the full variable domain: DVKVTQSSRYLVKRTGEKVFLECVQDMDHENMFWYRQDPGLGLRLIYFSYDVKMKEKGDIPEGYSVSREKKERFSLILESASTNQTSMYLCASSSPGPGANVLTFGAGSRLTVL.

This clonotype occurred a few times. J is TRBJ2-2 and V is TRBV6-6; D perhaps matches TRBD1 (6 bases). Germline V lookup: CDR1 MNHNY, CDR2 SVGAGI (reference sequence). This CDR3 is 15 amino acids long. Trimming took 7 bases from V and 4 from J, leaving 16 bases between them. The CDR3, as DNA: TGTGCCAGCAAAGCCGGACAGTCGAGCACCGGGGAGCTGTTTTTT. This translates into CASKAGQSSTGELFF.

This clonotype was detected a few times. The chain joins TRBV7-8 to TRBJ1-3; maybe TRBD1 (5 bases). The CDR3 has 15 amino acids. Germline CDR1 reads SGHVS; CDR2 reads FQNEAQ. Trimming pared 5 bases from V and 4 bases from J, leaving 15 bases between. CDR3 DNA: TGTGCCAGCAGCGCAATCTCAGGGAACGGAAACACCATATATTTT. It codes for CASSAISGNGNTIYF.

This clonotype was recorded at least ten times. V usage is TRBV7-6 and J usage is TRBJ2-3, with D maybe TRBD2 (6 bases). Deletions cut 5 bases from V and 4 bases from J, with 19 bases between. Germline V gene sequence: CDR1 SGHVS, CDR2 FNYEAQ. This CDR3 is built from 16 residues. Here the CDR3 reads CASSGTSIMHADTQYF. DNA of the CDR3: TGTGCCAGCAGCGGGACTTCAATAATGCACGCAGATACGCAGTATTTT.

The CDR3 is CSAFRFDRTDTQYF. Here the CDR3 DNA reads TGCAGTGCTTTCAGGTTCGACCGCACAGATACGCAGTATTTT. This chain uses TRBV20-1 with TRBJ2-3; no definite D call. This CDR3 is built from 14 residues. V was shortened by 5 bases and J by 1 base, with 13 bases between the two germline ends. The V gene's germline CDR1 is DFQATT and CDR2 SNEGSKA (reference sequence).

In its sample, this clonotype was seen many times. This chain connects TRBV7-3 to TRBJ2-3, with 7 bases lining up with TRBD1. CDR3 size: 17 residues. Germline V gene sequence: CDR1 SGHTA, CDR2 FQGTGA. The junction had 14 bases not matched to a gene; V was cut back by 4 bases and J by 4 bases. CDR3 DNA: TGTGCCAGCAGCTGGGGCGGCAGGGGGTCGCGCCCAGATACGCAGTATTTT. Encoded protein: CASSWGGRGSRPDTQYF.

Note on this clonotype: The germline gene is not matched at one end of the junction; a read error may be the cause. CDR3 protein: CASSPPGVSYSEQFF. DNA for the CDR3: TGTGCCAGCAGTCCTCCGGGGGTCTCCTACAGTGAGCAGTTCTTC. J is TRBJ2-1 and V is TRBV12-3 or TRBV12-4, with D possibly TRBD2 on 6 matching bases. The CDR3 covers 15 residues.

This chain connects TRBV7-8 to TRBJ1-1, with 7 bases fitting TRBD1. From germline, CDR1 is SGHVS and CDR2 FQNEAQ. The V and J ends lost 4 bases and 1 base, in that order; junction bases with no gene match: 3. The CDR3 has 14 residues. CDR3 sequence: CASSSGQENTEAFF. CDR3 sequence (DNA): TGTGCCAGCAGCTCCGGACAGGAGAACACTGAAGCTTTCTTT. The full variable domain, with the rest looked up from reference TRBV7-8 and TRBJ1-1, is GAGVSQSPRYKVAKRGQDVALRCDPISGHVSLFWYQQALGQGPEFLTYFQNEAQLDKSGLPSDRFFAERPEGSVSTLKIQRTQQEDSAVYLCASSSGQENTEAFFGQGTRLTVV.

A few counts support this clonotype. V usage is TRBV6-2 or TRBV6-3 and J usage is TRBJ2-7; D unresolved. The germline CDR1 and CDR2 sequences are MNHEY and SVGEGT. The CDR3 loop spans 13 amino acids. Trimming shortened V by 6 bases and J by 3 bases, and 12 bases separated the two germline ends. This chain's CDR3 is CASSQTMSYEQYF. CDR3 bases: TGTGCCAGCAGCCAGACAATGAGCTACGAGCAGTACTTC.

V is TRBV12-3 or TRBV12-4 and J is TRBJ1-2; D call uncertain. The CDR3 covers 12 residues. Trimming took off 5 bases at V and 8 bases at J, with 12 bases between the two ends. The CDR3 loop is CASSAGVLGYTF. CDR3 coding DNA: TGTGCCAGCAGTGCCGGGGTTTTAGGCTACACCTTC.

The V and J genes are TRBV7-2 and TRBJ2-1; 12 positions match TRBD2. The CDR3 has 15 amino acids. Looked up from germline, CDR1 is SGHTA and CDR2 is FQGNSA. Unmatched junction bases numbered 7, after V lost 5 bases and J lost 8 bases. The CDR3 region is CASSVTSGGLDEQFF. The DNA of the CDR3 is TGTGCCAGCAGCGTAACTAGCGGGGGGTTAGATGAGCAGTTCTTC.

The CDR3 DNA follows: TGCGCCAGCAGCCAAGATTGGAGAGGGGGCGACTATGGCTACACCTTC. Protein sequence: CASSQDWRGGDYGYTF. This sequence joins TRBV4-3 and TRBJ1-2; 7 bases agree with TRBD1. CDR1 and CDR2 from the germline V gene are LGHNA and YSLEER. This CDR3 has 16 amino acids. After removal of 0 bases from V and 3 bases from J, the junction contained 7 bases not matched to a gene.

In its sample, this clonotype was seen a few times. The J gene is TRBJ2-1, the V gene TRBV11-2; D may correspond to TRBD1 or TRBD2 (7 bases each). CDR1 is SGHAT, CDR2 FQNNGV, per germline. Trimming cost V 2 bases and J 7 bases, with 15 bases left between them. The CDR3 loop spans 15 amino acids. CDR3: CASSLQGGPLNEQFF. The CDR3 DNA sequence: TGTGCCAGCAGCTTACAGGGGGGGCCTCTGAATGAGCAGTTCTTC.

This clonotype was observed a single time. The V gene is TRBV29-1, the J gene TRBJ2-1, with D possibly being TRBD1 or TRBD2 (5 bases each). Deletions cut 5 bases from V and 4 bases from J, with 21 bases between. CDR1 is SQVTM and CDR2 is ANQGSEA in the germline V gene. CDR3 length: 16 residues. For the CDR3, the DNA is TGCAGCGTTCTACCCAAAATGTGGGGGATTTACAATGAGCAGTTCTTC. Translating gives CSVLPKMWGIYNEQFF.

This sequence joins TRBV2 and TRBJ1-1; D remains unclear. Per germline, CDR1 SNHLY and CDR2 FYNNEI. The V end was cut by 3 bases, the J end by 1 base, with 6 bases between. CDR3 length equals 13 residues. The CDR3 sequence is CASSDGRNTEAFF. In nucleotides, the CDR3 is TGTGCCAGCAGTGATGGCAGGAACACTGAAGCTTTCTTT.

In DNA, the CDR3 is TGTGCCAGTAGTCAGAATTTGAACACTGAAGCTTTCTTT. Its protein product is CASSQNLNTEAFF. The chain combines TRBV19 with TRBJ1-1; D not certain. CDR1 and CDR2 from the germline V gene are LNHDA and SQIVND (reference sequence). The CDR3 runs 13 residues. Trimming took 5 bases from V and 0 from J, leaving 7 bases between them. Based on the CDR3 plus reference TRBV19 and TRBJ1-1, the full variable domain is DGGITQSPKYLFRKEGQNVTLSCEQNLNHDAMYWYRQDPGQGLRLIYYSQIVNDFQKGDIAEGYSVSREKKESFPLTVTSAQKNPTAFYLCASSQNLNTEAFFGQGTRLTVV.